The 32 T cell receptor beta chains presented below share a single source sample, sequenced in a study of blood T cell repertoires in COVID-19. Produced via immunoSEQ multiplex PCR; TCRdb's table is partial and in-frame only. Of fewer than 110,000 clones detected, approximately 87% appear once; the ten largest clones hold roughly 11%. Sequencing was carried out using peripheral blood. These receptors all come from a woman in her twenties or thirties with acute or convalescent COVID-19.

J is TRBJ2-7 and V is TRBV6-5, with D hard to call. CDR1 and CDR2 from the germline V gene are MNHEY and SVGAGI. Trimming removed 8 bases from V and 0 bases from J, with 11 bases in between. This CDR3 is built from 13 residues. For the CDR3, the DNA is TGTGCCAGCGCCCGCGACATCTCCTACGAGCAGTACTTC. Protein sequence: CASARDISYEQYF.

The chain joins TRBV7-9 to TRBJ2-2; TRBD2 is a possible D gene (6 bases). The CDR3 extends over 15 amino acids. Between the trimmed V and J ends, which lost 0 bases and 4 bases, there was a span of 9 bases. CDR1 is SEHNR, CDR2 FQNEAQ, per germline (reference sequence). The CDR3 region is CASSLARSGTGELFF. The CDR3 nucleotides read TGTGCCAGCAGCTTAGCCCGTAGCGGCACCGGGGAGCTGTTTTTT.

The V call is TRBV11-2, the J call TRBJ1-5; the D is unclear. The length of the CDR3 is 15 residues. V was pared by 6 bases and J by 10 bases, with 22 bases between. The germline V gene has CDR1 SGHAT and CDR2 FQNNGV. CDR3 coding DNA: TGTGCCAGCAGACTGAGGGCCGGCCGTCTAGGACCCCAGCATTTT. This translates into CASRLRAGRLGPQHF.

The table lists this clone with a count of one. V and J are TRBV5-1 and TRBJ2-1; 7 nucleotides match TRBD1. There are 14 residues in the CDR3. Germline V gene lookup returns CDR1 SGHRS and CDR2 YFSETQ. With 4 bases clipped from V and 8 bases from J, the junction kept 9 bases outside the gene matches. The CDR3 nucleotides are TGCGCCAGCAGCCCACGGACAGGTCGGGATGAGCAGTTCTTC. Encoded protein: CASSPRTGRDEQFF.

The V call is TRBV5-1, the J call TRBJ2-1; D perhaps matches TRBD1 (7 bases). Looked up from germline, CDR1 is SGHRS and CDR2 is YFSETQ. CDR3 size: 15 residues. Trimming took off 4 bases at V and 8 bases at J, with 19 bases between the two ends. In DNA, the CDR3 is TGCGCCAGCAGCGCTCGGTTCCAGGGGGGTCATGAGCAGTTCTTC. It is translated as CASSARFQGGHEQFF.

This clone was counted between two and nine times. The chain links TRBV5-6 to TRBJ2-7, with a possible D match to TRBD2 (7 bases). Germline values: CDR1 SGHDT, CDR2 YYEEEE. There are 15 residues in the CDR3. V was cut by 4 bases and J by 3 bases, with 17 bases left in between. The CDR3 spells CASSTPPGEGYEQYF. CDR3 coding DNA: TGTGCCAGCAGCACTCCTCCAGGGGAGGGCTACGAGCAGTACTTC.

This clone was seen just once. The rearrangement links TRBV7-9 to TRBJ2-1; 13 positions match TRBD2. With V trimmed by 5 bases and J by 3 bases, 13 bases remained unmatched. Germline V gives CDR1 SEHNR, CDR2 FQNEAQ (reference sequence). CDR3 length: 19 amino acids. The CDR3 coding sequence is TGTGCCAGCAGCCCGACATCGACTAGCGGGGGGCCTTTCTACAATGAGCAGTTCTTC. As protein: CASSPTSTSGGPFYNEQFF.

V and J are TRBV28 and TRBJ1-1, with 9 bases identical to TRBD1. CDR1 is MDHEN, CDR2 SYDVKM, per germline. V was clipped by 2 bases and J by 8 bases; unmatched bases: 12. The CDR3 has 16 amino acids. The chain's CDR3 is CASSLGDGQGIREAFF. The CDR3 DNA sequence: TGTGCCAGCAGTTTAGGGGACGGACAGGGGATAAGGGAAGCTTTCTTT.

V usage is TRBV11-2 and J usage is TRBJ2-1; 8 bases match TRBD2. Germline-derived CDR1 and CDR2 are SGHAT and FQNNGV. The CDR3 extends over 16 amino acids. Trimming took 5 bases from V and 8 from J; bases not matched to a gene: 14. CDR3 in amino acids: CASSPLGLVIGDEQFF. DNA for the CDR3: TGTGCCAGCAGCCCGCTGGGACTAGTGATAGGCGATGAGCAGTTCTTC.

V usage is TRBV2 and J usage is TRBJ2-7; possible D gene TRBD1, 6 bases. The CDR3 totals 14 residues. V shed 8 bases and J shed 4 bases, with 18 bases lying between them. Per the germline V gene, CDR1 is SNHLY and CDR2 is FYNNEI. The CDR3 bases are TGTGCCAGCCTCCGAACCGGGACAAGATACGAGCAGTACTTC. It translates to CASLRTGTRYEQYF.

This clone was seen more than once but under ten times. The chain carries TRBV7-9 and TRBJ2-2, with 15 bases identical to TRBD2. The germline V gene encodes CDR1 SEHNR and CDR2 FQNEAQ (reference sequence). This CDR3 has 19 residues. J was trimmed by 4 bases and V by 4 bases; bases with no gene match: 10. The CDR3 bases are TGTGCCAGCAGCTCCCAAGGACTAGCGGGGGGGCCTCCCACCGGGGAGCTGTTTTTT. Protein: CASSSQGLAGGPPTGELFF. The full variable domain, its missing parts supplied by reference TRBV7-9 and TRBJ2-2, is DTGVSQNPRHKITKRGQNVTFRCDPISEHNRLYWYRQTLGQGPEFLTYFQNEAQLEKSRLLSDRFSAERPKGSFSTLEIQRTEQGDSAMYLCASSSQGLAGGPPTGELFFGEGSRLTVL.

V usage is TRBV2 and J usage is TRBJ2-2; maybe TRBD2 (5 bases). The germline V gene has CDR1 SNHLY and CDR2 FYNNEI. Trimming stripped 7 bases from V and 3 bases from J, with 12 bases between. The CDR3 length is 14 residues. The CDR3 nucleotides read TGTGCCAGCACGGGCAGGACTTACACCGGGGAGCTGTTTTTT. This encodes CASTGRTYTGELFF.

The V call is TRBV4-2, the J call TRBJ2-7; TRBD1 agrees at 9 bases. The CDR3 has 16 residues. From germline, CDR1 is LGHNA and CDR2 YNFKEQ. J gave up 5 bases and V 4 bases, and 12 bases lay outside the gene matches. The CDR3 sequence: CASSPRDRALGDEQYF. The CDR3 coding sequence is TGTGCCAGCAGCCCGAGGGACAGGGCTCTTGGGGACGAGCAGTACTTC.

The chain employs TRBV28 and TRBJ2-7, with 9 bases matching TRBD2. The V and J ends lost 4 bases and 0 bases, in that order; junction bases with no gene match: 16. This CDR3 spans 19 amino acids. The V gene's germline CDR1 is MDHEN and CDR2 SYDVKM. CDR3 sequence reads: CASSSSYSSGGLSSYEQYF. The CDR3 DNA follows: TGTGCCAGCAGTTCTTCCTACTCGAGCGGGGGGCTGAGCTCCTACGAGCAGTACTTC. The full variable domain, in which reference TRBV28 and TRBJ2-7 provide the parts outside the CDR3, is DVKVTQSSRYLVKRTGEKVFLECVQDMDHENMFWYRQDPGLGLRLIYFSYDVKMKEKGDIPEGYSVSREKKERFSLILESASTNQTSMYLCASSSSYSSGGLSSYEQYFGPGTRLTVT.

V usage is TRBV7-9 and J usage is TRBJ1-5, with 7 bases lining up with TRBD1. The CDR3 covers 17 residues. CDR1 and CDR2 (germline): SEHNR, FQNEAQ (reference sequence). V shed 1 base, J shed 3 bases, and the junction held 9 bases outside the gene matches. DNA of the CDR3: TGTGCCAGCAGCTTAGACGGCAGGGGGGCTTACAATCAGCCCCAGCATTTT. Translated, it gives CASSLDGRGAYNQPQHF.

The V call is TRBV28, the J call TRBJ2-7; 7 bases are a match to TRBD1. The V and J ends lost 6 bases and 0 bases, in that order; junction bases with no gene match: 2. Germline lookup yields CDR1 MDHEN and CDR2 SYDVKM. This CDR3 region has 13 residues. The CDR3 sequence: CASRTGTSYEQYF. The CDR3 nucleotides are TGTGCCAGCAGGACAGGGACCTCCTACGAGCAGTACTTC.

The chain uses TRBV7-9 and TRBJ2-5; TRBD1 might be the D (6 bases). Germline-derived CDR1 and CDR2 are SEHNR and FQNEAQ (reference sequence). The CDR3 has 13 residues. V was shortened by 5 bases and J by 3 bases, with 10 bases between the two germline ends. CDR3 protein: CASSIRGEETQYF. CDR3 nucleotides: TGTGCCAGCAGCATCAGGGGAGAAGAGACCCAGTACTTC.

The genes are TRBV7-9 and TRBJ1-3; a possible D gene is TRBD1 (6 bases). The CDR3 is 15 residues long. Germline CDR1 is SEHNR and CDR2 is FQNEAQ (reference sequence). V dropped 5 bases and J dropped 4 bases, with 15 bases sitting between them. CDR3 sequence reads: CASSPQLGAGNTIYF. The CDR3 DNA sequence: TGTGCCAGCAGCCCCCAGTTGGGGGCAGGAAACACCATATATTTT.

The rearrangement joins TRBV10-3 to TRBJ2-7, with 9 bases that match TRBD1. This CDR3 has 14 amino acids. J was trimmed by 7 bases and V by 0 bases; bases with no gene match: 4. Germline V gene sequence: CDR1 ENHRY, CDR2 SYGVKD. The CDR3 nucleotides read TGTGCCATCAGTGAGTCGAGACAGGGGGTGGAGCAGTACTTC. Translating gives CAISESRQGVEQYF.

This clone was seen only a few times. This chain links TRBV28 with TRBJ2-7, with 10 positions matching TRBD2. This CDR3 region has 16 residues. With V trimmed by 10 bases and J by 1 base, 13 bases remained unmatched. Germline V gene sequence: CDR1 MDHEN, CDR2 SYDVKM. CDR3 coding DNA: TGTGCCACCCGGGGGGAAGCGGGGGGGCCTTCCTACGAGCAGTACTTC. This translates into CATRGEAGGPSYEQYF.

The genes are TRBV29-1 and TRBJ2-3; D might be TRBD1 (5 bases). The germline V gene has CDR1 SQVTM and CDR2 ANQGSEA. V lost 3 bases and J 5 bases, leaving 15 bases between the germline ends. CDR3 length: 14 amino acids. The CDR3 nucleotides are TGCAGCGTTGACTTAGTCAGGGTCGGAGATACGCAGTATTTT. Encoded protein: CSVDLVRVGDTQYF.

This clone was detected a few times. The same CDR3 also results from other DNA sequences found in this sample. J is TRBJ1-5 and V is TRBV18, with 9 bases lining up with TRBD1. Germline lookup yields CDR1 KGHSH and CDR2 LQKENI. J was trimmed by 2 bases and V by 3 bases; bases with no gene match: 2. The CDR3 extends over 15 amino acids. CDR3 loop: CASSPDRGGNQPQHF. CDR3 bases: TGTGCCAGCTCACCGGACAGGGGTGGCAATCAGCCCCAGCATTTT.

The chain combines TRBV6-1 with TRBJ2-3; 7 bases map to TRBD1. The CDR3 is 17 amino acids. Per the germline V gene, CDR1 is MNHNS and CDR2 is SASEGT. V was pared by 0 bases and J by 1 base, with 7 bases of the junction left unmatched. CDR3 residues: CASSEAGTAFGTDTQYF. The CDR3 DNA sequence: TGTGCCAGCAGTGAAGCTGGGACAGCTTTTGGCACAGATACGCAGTATTTT.

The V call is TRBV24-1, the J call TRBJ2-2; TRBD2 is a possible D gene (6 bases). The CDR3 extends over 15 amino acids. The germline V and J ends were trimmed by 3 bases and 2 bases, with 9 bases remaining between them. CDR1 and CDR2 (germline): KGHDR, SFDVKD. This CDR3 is CATSDRGSNTGELFF. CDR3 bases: TGTGCCACCAGTGATCGGGGGTCTAACACCGGGGAGCTGTTTTTT.

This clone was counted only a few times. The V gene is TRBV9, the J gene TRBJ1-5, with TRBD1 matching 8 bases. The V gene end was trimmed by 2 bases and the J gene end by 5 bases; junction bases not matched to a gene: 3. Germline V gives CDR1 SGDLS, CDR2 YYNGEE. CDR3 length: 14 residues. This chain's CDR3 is CASSVGQGYQPQHF. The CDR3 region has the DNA TGTGCCAGCAGCGTCGGACAGGGTTATCAGCCCCAGCATTTT.

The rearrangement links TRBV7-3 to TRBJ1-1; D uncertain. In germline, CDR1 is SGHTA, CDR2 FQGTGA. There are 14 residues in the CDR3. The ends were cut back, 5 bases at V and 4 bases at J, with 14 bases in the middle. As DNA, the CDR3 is TGTGCCAGCAGCCCCGATGGTAGGAGCACTGAAGCTTTCTTT. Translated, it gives CASSPDGRSTEAFF.

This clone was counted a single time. The CDR3 sequence: CASSRLAGGLGEQFF. CDR3 in DNA: TGTGCCAGCAGCCGACTAGCGGGGGGGCTTGGTGAGCAGTTCTTC. The V and J genes are TRBV28 and TRBJ2-1; 14 positions match TRBD2. The CDR3 totals 15 residues. Per the germline V gene, CDR1 is MDHEN and CDR2 is SYDVKM. V shed 6 bases and J 9 bases; nucleotides not matched to a gene: 7.

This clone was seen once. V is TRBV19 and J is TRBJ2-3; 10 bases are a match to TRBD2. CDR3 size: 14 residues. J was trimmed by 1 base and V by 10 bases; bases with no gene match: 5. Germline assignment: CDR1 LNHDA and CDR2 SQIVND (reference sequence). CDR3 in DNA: TGTGCCACCACCGGGACTAGCGGCACAGATACGCAGTATTTT. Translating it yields CATTGTSGTDTQYF. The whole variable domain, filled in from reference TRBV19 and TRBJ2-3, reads DGGITQSPKYLFRKEGQNVTLSCEQNLNHDAMYWYRQDPGQGLRLIYYSQIVNDFQKGDIAEGYSVSREKKESFPLTVTSAQKNPTAFYLCATTGTSGTDTQYFGPGTRLTVL.

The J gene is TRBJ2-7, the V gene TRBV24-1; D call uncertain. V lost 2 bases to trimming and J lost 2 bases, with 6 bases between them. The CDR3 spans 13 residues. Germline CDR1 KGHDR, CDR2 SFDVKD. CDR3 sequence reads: CATSDSSAYEQYF. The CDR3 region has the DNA TGTGCCACCAGTGATTCTAGTGCCTACGAGCAGTACTTC.

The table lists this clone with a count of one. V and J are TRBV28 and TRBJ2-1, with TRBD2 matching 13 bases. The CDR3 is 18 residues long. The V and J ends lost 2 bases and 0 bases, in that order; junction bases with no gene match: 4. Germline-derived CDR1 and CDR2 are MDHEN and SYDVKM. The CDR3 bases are TGTGCCAGCAGTTTAACTAGCGGGGGGGCGTTCTCCTACAATGAGCAGTTCTTC. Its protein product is CASSLTSGGAFSYNEQFF.

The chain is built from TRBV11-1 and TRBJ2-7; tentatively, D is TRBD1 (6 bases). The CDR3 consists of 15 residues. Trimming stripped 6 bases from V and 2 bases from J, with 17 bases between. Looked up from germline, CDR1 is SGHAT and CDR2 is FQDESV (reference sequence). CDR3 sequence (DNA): TGTGCCAGCAGTCAGGTCAGGACAGAAACCTACGAGCAGTACTTC. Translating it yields CASSQVRTETYEQYF.

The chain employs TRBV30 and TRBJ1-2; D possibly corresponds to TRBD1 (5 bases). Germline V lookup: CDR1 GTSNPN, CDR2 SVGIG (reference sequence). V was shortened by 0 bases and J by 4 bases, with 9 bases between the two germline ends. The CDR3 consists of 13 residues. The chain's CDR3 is CAWSVRGSYGYTF. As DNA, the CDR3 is TGTGCCTGGAGTGTACGGGGGAGCTATGGCTACACCTTC.